There are many counts of the clone carrying this T cell receptor beta chain. These data belong to a study of CD8+CD57+ T cells in acquired aplastic anemia. The CDR3 extends over 18 amino acids. Germline V gene lookup returns CDR1 LNHNV and CDR2 YYDKDF (reference sequence). Deletions cut 5 bases from V and 2 bases from J, with 25 bases between. The study profiled TCR beta VDJ and CDR3 using genomic DNA as template. One entry per CDR3 protein, called by TCRdb with MiXCR from the reads. The sample consists of about 270,000 distinct CDR3 sequences, approximately 56% of them appearing once. The chain has TRBV15 and TRBJ2-7; the D gene is possibly TRBD2 (5 bases). The clonotype originates from a human donor with severe aplastic anemia or a healthy control (not recorded which). Sequences were obtained from sorted CD4+, CD8+, or CD8+CD57+ T cells (not recorded which) from PBMCs. The CDR3 region has the DNA TGTGCCACCAGCGAGGACTTTTTGGCAGCAAACATAGCCTACGAGCAGTACTTC. Amino acids: CATSEDFLAANIAYEQYF.